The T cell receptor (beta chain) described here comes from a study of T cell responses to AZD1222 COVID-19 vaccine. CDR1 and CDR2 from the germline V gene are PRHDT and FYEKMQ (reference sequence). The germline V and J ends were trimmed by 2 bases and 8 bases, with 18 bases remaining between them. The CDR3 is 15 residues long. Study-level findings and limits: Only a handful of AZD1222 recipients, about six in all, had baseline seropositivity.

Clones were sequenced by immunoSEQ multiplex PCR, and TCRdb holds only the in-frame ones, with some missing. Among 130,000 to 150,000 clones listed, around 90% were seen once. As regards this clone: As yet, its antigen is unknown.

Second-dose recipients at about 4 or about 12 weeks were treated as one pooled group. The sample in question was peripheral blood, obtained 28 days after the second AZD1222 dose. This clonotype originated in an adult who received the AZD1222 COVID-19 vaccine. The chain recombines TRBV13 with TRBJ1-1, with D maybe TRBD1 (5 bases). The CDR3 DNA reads TGTGCCAGCAGCTTAACGGGTCAGGGTGAGAAAGAAGCTTTCTTT. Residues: CASSLTGQGEKEAFF.